This T cell receptor (beta chain) was sequenced in a study of shared clonotypes between healthy human individuals. TCRdb keeps only in-frame clones here, not all; method: immunoSEQ multiplex PCR. Here the sample spans 2 million to 2.5 million clones, almost 96% being singletons. Deletions cut 3 bases from V and 5 bases from J, with 13 bases between. The length of the CDR3 is 14 residues. Germline lookup yields CDR1 SQVTM and CDR2 ANQGSEA. The chain combines TRBV29-1 with TRBJ2-2, with a possible D match to TRBD2 (5 bases). Sequenced input: naive CD4+ T cells sorted from blood. The subset was: CD45RA+ positively selected. The origin of this receptor is a man younger than 30 in good health. This CDR3 is CSVDGGSFTGELFF. CDR3 nucleotides: TGCAGCGTTGACGGTGGGAGTTTTACCGGGGAGCTGTTTTTT.